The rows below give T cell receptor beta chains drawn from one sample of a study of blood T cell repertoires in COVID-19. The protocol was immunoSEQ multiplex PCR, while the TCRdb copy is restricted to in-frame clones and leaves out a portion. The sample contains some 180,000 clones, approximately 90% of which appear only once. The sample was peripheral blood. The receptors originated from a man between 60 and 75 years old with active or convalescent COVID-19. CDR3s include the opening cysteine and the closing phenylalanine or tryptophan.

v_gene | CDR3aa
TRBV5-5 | CASSLSRAEETQYF
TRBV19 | CASSMDSTQPQHF
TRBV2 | CASNNDGVEKLFF
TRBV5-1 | CASSSENIQYF
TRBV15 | CATSSGGALNEQFF
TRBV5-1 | CASSLALAKNIQYF
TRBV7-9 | CASNRGTDTQYF
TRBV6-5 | CASSNPGTGDEKLFF
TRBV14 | CASSQLGLASTGELFF
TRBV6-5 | CASSGLAGGQDTQYF
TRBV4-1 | CASSPTGQNSNQPQHF
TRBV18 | CASSINKGAQPQHF
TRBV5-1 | CASSLRTGGNYGYTF
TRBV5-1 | CASSSDAGGGQWPLHF
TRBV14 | CASSGLGYSYEQYF
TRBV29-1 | CSVAGGSYEQYF
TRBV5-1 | CASSLKGQRRSDLNQPQHF
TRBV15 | CATSRDQGVYEQYF
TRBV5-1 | CASSLDPLTSGGARTQYF
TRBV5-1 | CASSLLGGAYNEQFF
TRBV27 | CASSLRLAGGREQFF
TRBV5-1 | CASSLGQGATTEAFF
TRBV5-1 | CASSPDRGGPETQYF
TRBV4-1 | CASSLKGPTNTGELFF
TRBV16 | CASSQLTGPSNQPQHF
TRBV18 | CASSPSASSSGTGGLIYEQYF
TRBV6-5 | CASSPVVRNTEAFF
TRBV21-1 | CASSKNRDTTNYGYTF
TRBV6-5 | CASSYPRRLFQPQHF
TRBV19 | CASSIGQGSEPLHF
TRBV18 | CASSPVEGDGYTF
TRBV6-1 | CASRETGYEKLFF
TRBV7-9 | CASSIRQVEETQYF
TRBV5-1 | CASSLGAEDTQYF
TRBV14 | CASSLDREETQYF
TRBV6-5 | CASSRDRNNSPLHF
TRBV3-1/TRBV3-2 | CASSHLTSGEGTDTQYF
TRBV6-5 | CASGTANTEAFF
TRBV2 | CASDGGRALGYTF
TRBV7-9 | CASSILAGGLKDTQYF
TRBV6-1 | CASSPRGSSYEQYF
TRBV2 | CASSWDQGNTEAFF
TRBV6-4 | CATRGGPYNEKLFF
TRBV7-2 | CASSHKTATNEKLFF
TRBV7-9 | CASSYLDSPQETQYF
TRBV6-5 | CASSYWQNEKLFF
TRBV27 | CASSPNGYGYTF
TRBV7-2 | CASKRGVSYEQYF
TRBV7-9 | CASSSPDRDPSNYGYTF
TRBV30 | CAGGQTLSGYTF
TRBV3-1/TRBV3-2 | CASSSQRGANYNEQFF
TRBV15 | CATSREQGSGNTIYF